This TCR beta chain came from a study of T cells after yellow fever vaccination. In germline, CDR1 is KGHSH, CDR2 LQKENI. V gave up 3 bases and J gave up 6 bases, with 15 bases separating them. The CDR3 extends over 14 amino acids. Of note for this clonotype: Antigen unknown.

It was through 5'RACE template switching that TCR cDNA was made, with a universal primer site and UMIs added. TCRdb passed the 5' RACE reads through MiXCR, listing each CDR3 protein once. This table holds 250,000 to 350,000 distinct CDR3 sequences, 7.5% to 9.5% found once. Broader study findings: The study re-detected most primary-vaccination clones after the booster (96% CD4, approximately 88% CD8). Clonotypes appearing in both CD4 and CD8 compartments existed, and their share was small. The study noted that FACS-sorted repertoires could contain abundant clonotypes contaminating from the bulk population.

The V call is TRBV18, the J call TRBJ2-7; either TRBD1 or TRBD2 may fit D (5 bases each). The clonotype originates from a man aged 18 to 35 who received the YFV17D yellow fever vaccine. This sample comprised CD4+ T cells sorted from PBMCs, obtained 5 days after the yellow fever booster vaccination. The CDR3 DNA reads TGTGCCAGCTCACCTGCCGGGGCGAGAGGCGAGCAGTACTTC. It translates to CASSPAGARGEQYF.